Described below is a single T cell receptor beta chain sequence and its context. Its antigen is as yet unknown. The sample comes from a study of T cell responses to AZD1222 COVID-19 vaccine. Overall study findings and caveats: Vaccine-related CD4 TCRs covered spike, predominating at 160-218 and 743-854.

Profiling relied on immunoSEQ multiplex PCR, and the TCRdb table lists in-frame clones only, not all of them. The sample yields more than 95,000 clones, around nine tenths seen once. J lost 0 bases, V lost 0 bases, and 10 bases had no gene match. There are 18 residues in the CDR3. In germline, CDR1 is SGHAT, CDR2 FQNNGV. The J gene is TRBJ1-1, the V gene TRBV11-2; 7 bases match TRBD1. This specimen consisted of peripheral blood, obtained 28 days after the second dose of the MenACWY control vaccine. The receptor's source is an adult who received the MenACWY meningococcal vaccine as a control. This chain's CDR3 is CASSLDPGEGALNTEAFF. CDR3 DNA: TGTGCCAGCAGCTTAGACCCGGGGGAGGGGGCCCTGAACACTGAAGCTTTCTTT.